This T cell receptor (beta chain) was captured in a study of vaccination effects on CD4 cells after COVID-19. Findings and caveats of the study: Marked clonal contraction was seen late after vaccination (in both infection- and vaccine-induced clones).

Viral peptide pool expansion of antigen-specific CD4+ T cells preceded sequencing in the ViraFEST assay. A 10-day culture period preceded the isolation of CD4+ T cells. Vaccinated recipients, who were negative for nucleocapsid antibodies, had no history of SARS-CoV-2 infection. CDR1 is GTSNPN and CDR2 is SVGIG in the germline V gene (reference sequence). The CDR3 loop spans 15 amino acids. The ends were cut back, 7 bases at V and 4 bases at J, with 20 bases in the middle. The assay was immunoSEQ multiplex PCR, and TCRdb's table has in-frame clones only and misses some. The table has more than 20,000 clones, over 60% seen once. Regarding this clone: Antigen specificity is unknown.

The rearrangement joins TRBV30 to TRBJ1-3; D is undetermined. The specimen was CD4+ T cells from PBMCs cultured with HCoV-NL63 spike peptides, collected before COVID-19 vaccination. This receptor was taken from a human donor who received a COVID-19 vaccine. The CDR3 DNA follows: TGTGCCTCGATCGCGGACCTCTACCCAGGAAACACCATATATTTT. The encoded protein is CASIADLYPGNTIYF.